Listed below are T cell receptor beta chains from one sample, sequenced in a study of T cell repertoires and HLA-DP antigens. Their cognate antigens are unknown. The assay was immunoSEQ multiplex PCR, and TCRdb's table has in-frame clones only and misses some. The table has around 100,000 clones, 92% seen once; the top ten hold roughly 0.3%. Sequencing was carried out using CD4+ T cells from PBMCs. Every receptor here comes from a woman aged 18 to 35 in good health and CMV-seronegative. Each CDR3 is given with its conserved first and last residue. A D gene is named only where the DNA matches it firmly. Not every row has a clone size; where given, it reads once, few, many or a size class.

clone_size,d_call,v_call,j_call,cdr3_aa,cdr3_nt
-,-,TRBV2,TRBJ2-7,CASRTRYEQYF,TGTGCCAGCCGGACTCGCTACGAGCAGTACTTC
-,-,TRBV28,TRBJ2-5,CASSPGTHVETQYF,TGTGCCAGCAGTCCCGGGACTCATGTGGAGACCCAGTACTTC
-,-,TRBV14,TRBJ2-7,CASSQGESGAYEQYF,TGTGCCAGCAGCCAAGGTGAAAGCGGTGCCTACGAGCAGTACTTC
-,-,TRBV7-3,TRBJ1-1,CASSSGVNTEAFF,TGTGCCAGCAGTTCTGGCGTGAACACTGAAGCTTTCTTT
-,-,TRBV11-3,TRBJ2-3,CASSLLEGDTQYF,TGTGCCAGCAGCTTATTGGAAGGCGATACGCAGTATTTT
-,TRBD1,TRBV28,TRBJ1-5,CASSPQGGYRSSNQPQHF,TGTGCCAGCAGTCCCCAGGGGGGGTACAGATCCAGCAATCAGCCCCAGCATTTT
-,-,TRBV30,TRBJ2-1,CAWTQSLQDEQFF,TGTGCCTGGACCCAGTCCCTGCAGGATGAGCAGTTCTTC
once,-,TRBV28,TRBJ1-2,CASSLSGGGGVFFGYTF,TGTGCCAGCAGCCTATCGGGAGGAGGGGGAGTTTTCTTTGGCTACACCTTC
few,-,TRBV4-2,TRBJ2-2,CASSQTEAGTTGELFF,TGTGCCAGCAGCCAAACGGAGGCGGGAACCACCGGGGAGCTGTTTTTT
-,TRBD1,TRBV18,TRBJ1-1,CASSPNERDSSMNTEAFF,TGTGCCAGCTCACCGAACGAGAGGGACAGCAGCATGAACACTGAAGCTTTCTTT
-,TRBD1,TRBV18,TRBJ1-6,CASSGTGGDSPLHF,TGTGCCAGCTCCGGGACAGGGGGCGATTCACCCCTCCACTTT
-,-,TRBV28,TRBJ1-6,CASSPRSSYNSPLHF,TGTGCCAGCTCCCCGAGGAGCTCCTATAATTCACCCCTCCACTTT
-,-,TRBV6-1,TRBJ2-7,CAGRLTWSSYEQYF,TGTGCCGGAAGGTTGACATGGAGCTCCTACGAGCAGTACTTC
-,TRBD2,TRBV18,TRBJ2-1,CASSPLLAGRGAYNEQFF,TGTGCCAGCTCACCATTACTAGCGGGCCGGGGGGCCTACAATGAGCAGTTCTTC
-,-,TRBV5-1,TRBJ2-2,CASSMGTSNTGELFF,TGCGCCAGCAGCATGGGGACATCGAACACCGGGGAGCTGTTTTTT
few,-,TRBV28,TRBJ1-5,CASRPGGNQPQHF,TGTGCCAGCAGGCCGGGAGGCAATCAGCCCCAGCATTTT
-,-,TRBV11-2,TRBJ2-1,CASSPSYNEQFF,TGTGCCAGCAGCCCCTCCTACAATGAGCAGTTCTTC
-,TRBD1,TRBV7-9,TRBJ1-4,CASSSPDRGNEKLFF,TGTGCCAGCAGCAGTCCTGACAGGGGTAATGAAAAACTGTTTTTT
-,TRBD2,TRBV5-1,TRBJ2-3,CASSLTSGDGTQYF,TGCGCCAGCAGCCTCACTAGCGGGGACGGTACGCAGTATTTT
-,-,TRBV28,TRBJ1-3,CASSLTALGSGNTIYF,TGTGCCAGCAGTTTAACAGCCCTCGGCTCTGGAAACACCATATATTTT
-,-,TRBV5-6,TRBJ1-1,CASSPQGRVGATEAFF,TGTGCCAGCAGCCCCCAAGGGCGAGTGGGGGCCACTGAAGCTTTCTTT
-,-,TRBV4-1,TRBJ2-4,CASSQETAGAKNIQYF,TGCGCCAGCAGCCAAGAAACGGCGGGGGCCAAAAACATTCAGTACTTC
-,-,TRBV4-2,TRBJ1-1,CASSLPRGPNTEAFF,TGTGCCAGCAGCCTCCCCCGCGGACCGAACACTGAAGCTTTCTTT
-,-,TRBV28,TRBJ2-1,CASSLGRGSSYNEQFF,TGTGCCAGCAGTCTAGGTCGGGGGAGCTCCTACAATGAGCAGTTCTTC
-,TRBD1,TRBV7-2,TRBJ2-3,CASSPRGNGQGANTQYF,TGTGCCAGCAGCCCCCGCGGAAATGGACAGGGGGCAAATACGCAGTATTTT
-,-,TRBV9,TRBJ2-5,CASSASPQETQYF,TGTGCCAGCAGCGCCTCTCCCCAAGAGACCCAGTACTTC
-,-,TRBV27,TRBJ1-5,CASSARDTLSNQPQHF,TGTGCCAGCAGTGCCCGGGACACCCTAAGCAATCAGCCCCAGCATTTT
-,-,TRBV11-3,TRBJ2-2,CASSFDSRNTGELFF,TGTGCCAGCAGCTTTGATTCTCGTAACACCGGGGAGCTGTTTTTT
-,-,TRBV4-3,TRBJ2-5,CASSHRGRPQETQYF,TGCGCCAGCAGCCACCGCGGGCGCCCTCAAGAGACCCAGTACTTC
-,-,TRBV5-1,TRBJ2-1,CASSLGRGRFDEQFF,TGCGCCAGCAGCTTGGGGAGAGGTCGGTTCGATGAGCAGTTCTTC
once,-,TRBV6-6,TRBJ1-4,CASSQPGVDEKLFF,TGTGCCAGCAGCCAACCGGGCGTGGATGAAAAACTGTTTTTT
-,-,TRBV5-4,TRBJ2-1,CASSFLANNEQFF,TGTGCCAGCAGCTTTCTCGCCAACAATGAGCAGTTCTTC
-,-,TRBV18,TRBJ1-2,CASSPPTTSEGGYTF,TGTGCCAGCTCACCACCTACTACCAGTGAGGGAGGCTACACCTTC
-,-,TRBV9,TRBJ2-2,CASSAKGRTNTGELFF,TGTGCCAGCAGCGCGAAGGGGAGAACGAACACCGGGGAGCTGTTTTTT
once,TRBD2,TRBV4-2,TRBJ2-7,CASSQVREAPYEQYF,TGTGCCAGCAGCCAAGTTCGGGAGGCCCCCTACGAGCAGTACTTC
-,-,TRBV11-2,TRBJ2-1,CASSHAIPQVVKQFF,TGTGCCAGCAGCCACGCGATCCCGCAGGTCGTCAAGCAGTTCTTC
-,TRBD2,TRBV18,TRBJ2-7,CASSPSGGGYEQYF,TGTGCCAGCTCACCATCGGGGGGGGGCTACGAGCAGTACTTC
-,TRBD2,TRBV11-2,TRBJ2-1,CASSFSGRNSYYNEQFF,TGTGCCAGCAGCTTTAGCGGGAGAAACTCCTACTACAATGAGCAGTTCTTC
-,-,TRBV2,TRBJ1-1,CASSDAGSEAFF,TGTGCCAGCAGCGACGCAGGGTCTGAAGCTTTCTTT
medium-sized,TRBD1,TRBV7-2,TRBJ1-6,CASSTMTGSSNSPLHF,TGTGCCAGCAGCACCATGACAGGGAGTAGTAATTCACCCCTCCACTTT
-,TRBD1,TRBV7-3,TRBJ1-2,CASSSQGAAYGYTF,TGTGCCAGCAGCTCCCAGGGGGCGGCCTATGGCTACACCTTC
-,-,TRBV11-2,TRBJ2-7,CASSLDVPVAVYEQYF,TGTGCCAGCAGCTTAGATGTGCCAGTAGCTGTTTACGAGCAGTACTTC
-,-,TRBV20-1,TRBJ1-1,CSARRNTEAFF,TGCAGTGCTAGGAGGAACACTGAAGCTTTCTTT
-,-,TRBV2,TRBJ1-2,CASSSDSNYGYTF,TGTGCCAGCAGTTCGGACAGTAACTATGGCTACACCTTC
-,TRBD2,TRBV19,TRBJ2-1,CASSPNSGKAGPFF,TGTGCCAGTAGCCCCAATTCAGGAAAAGCGGGACCGTTCTTC
few,-,TRBV7-2,TRBJ2-3,CASSLARPSRSTDTQYF,TGTGCCAGCAGCTTAGCCAGACCCTCTAGGAGCACAGATACGCAGTATTTT
-,-,TRBV6-6,TRBJ2-1,CASSPPRLTYNEQFF,TGTGCCAGCAGTCCCCCCAGGTTGACCTACAATGAGCAGTTCTTC